This T cell receptor beta chain came from a study of shared clonotypes between healthy human individuals (dated by TCRdb to the early 2020s). Context from the whole study: Three men and a couple of women, aged 18 to 49 years, made up the cohort. Different laboratories and diverse techniques were used to prepare libraries and sequence TCR repertoires, to increase sequencing depth and limit assay-specific biases. For each donor, CD4 naive and CD4 memory were each run on three plates, CD8 naive on two plates, and CD8 memory on one plate. Per donor, leukapheresis produced somewhere between about 0.94 and 9 billion PBMCs. To estimate repertoire size and how much clonotype sharing occurs between individuals, the study deeply sequenced the blood TCR repertoires of five or six healthy adults. Broader findings and caveats from the paper: Because the study included a small number of donors, the genetic and exposure-history diversity represented was limited. Compared with non-shared clonotypes, the clonotypes found in all four sorted-subset donors had higher generation probabilities. Around 5.4% of naive CD4, roughly 3.6% of naive CD8, approximately 2% of memory CD4, and about 0.4% of memory CD8 clonotypes were shared across several donors. Pairwise subsampling led to the expectation that sequencing depth would affect the degree of clonotype sharing among donors. Sampling was restricted to blood, and TCR repertoires in tissues likely differ from the TCR repertoires found in blood. Naive subsets generally had larger estimated clonotype richness than memory subsets did. Even with the large sequencing depth, rarefaction of the sorted-subset datasets indicated that sequencing was incomplete.

TCR CDR3 regions were amplified from genomic DNA by multiplex PCR using the deep immunoSEQ assay. Extracted genomic DNA from each cell subset was spread evenly across all wells of several immunoSEQ 96-well plates, with each plate serving as a replicate. For sorted subsets, approximately 200 ng of genomic DNA, equivalent to 25,000 to 35,000 T cell genomes, went into each replicate PCR. The purified libraries were quantified using a Qubit 3.0 fluorometer, sized with a Bioanalyzer 2100, and then quantified again using the KAPA Library Quantification kit. Each immunoSEQ 96-well plate was sequenced on its own single-read 150-cycle Illumina NextSeq 550 flow cell. Per the original workflow: The immunoSEQ output contained only junctional sequences without quality scores, so filtering could not match that applied to full-length reads. Sequences were annotated with PyIR, a Python wrapper for IgBLAST v1.9, using IMGT germline references to assign V/J genes and CDR3. Any read was removed if the V/J assignment was weak (E-value above 1e-6), the CDR3 was missing, or the read contained stop codons, out-of-frame junctions, or ambiguous translated residues. V3J clonotypes were defined by identical inferred V gene, J gene, and CDR3 amino acid sequence. The percentage overlap between two repertoires was calculated by dividing the number of shared unique clonotypes by the size of the smaller repertoire. Three approaches were used to assess repertoire richness: RTK rarefaction, the Chao1 estimator, and Recon v2.1 estimates of unobserved clonotypes. For all TCRbeta clonotypes obtained by the gDNA method from a handful of donors, generation probabilities were computed with OLGA. As stored in TCRdb, this immuneACCESS dataset retains in-frame rearrangements with V and J assigned. A fraction of the clones does not appear; measured against another copy, unresolved V genes explain less than half of the discrepancy, and the remainder lacks a known reason. V, J and clone size derive from that table, while D and trimming were established from the DNA sequence. The sample table holds a few million clones, of which 90% to 95% were seen once. Of the sample, 0.3% to 0.4% falls within the top ten clones.

A word on this clone: Its antigen has not been determined. Base qualities were left out, and no much larger clone turns up one base away.

In the germline V gene (reference sequence), CDR1 corresponds to GTSNPN and CDR2 to SVGIG. The junction carries 9 bases between V and J, which are trimmed by 1 base and 5 bases respectively. The CDR3 spans 13 residues, from the cysteine through the phenylalanine. Only the CDR3 DNA is retained, 39 bases long and in frame from the first base. Donors were healthy HIV-negative adults with no recently reported acute infections or vaccinations. Every donor was a Caucasian adult residing in Nashville, Tennessee, USA. Magnetic negative selection was used to enrich CD4+ T cells, after which naive cells were positively selected on CD45RA and the negative fraction became the memory subset. Blood was collected by leukapheresis, and PBMCs were isolated by Ficoll-Histopaque density gradient centrifugation and then cryopreserved in liquid nitrogen vapor phase. Analytical flow cytometry was used to check the purity and quantity of every magnetically sorted T cell population. Genomic DNA was isolated from each sorted fraction and quantified by UV absorbance on a Nanodrop 2000c.

The chain is encoded by TRBV30 joined to TRBJ2-1; the D gene is perhaps TRBD2, from 5 matching bases. The TCR sequence derives from a man aged 18 to 30 in good health. Some clones in this sample may be carry-over from other donors' samples. Input material: naive CD4+ T cells from PBMCs. The meaning of the sample's cell subset or site label: CD45RA+ positively selected. Here is the DNA: TGTGCCTGGAGTGCGGTACTAGACAATGAGCAGTTCTTC. Translated, it reads CAWSAVLDNEQFF.